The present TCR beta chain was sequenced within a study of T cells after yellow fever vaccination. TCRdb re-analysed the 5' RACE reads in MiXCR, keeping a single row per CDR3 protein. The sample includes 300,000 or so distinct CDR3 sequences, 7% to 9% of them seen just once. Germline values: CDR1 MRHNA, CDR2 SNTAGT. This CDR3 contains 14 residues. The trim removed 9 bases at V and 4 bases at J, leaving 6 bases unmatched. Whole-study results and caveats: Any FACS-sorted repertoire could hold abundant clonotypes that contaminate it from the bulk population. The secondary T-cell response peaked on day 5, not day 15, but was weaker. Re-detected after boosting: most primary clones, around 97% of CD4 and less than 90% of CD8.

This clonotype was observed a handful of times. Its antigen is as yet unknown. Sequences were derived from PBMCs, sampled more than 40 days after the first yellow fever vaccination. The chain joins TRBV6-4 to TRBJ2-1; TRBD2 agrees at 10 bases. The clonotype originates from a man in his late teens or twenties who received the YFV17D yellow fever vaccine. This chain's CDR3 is CASSERGGYNEQFF. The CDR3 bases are TGTGCCAGTTCGGAGCGGGGGGGTTACAATGAGCAGTTCTTC.